The rows below give T cell receptor beta chains drawn from one sample of a study of blood T cell repertoires in COVID-19. Measured with immunoSEQ multiplex PCR; TCRdb has only the in-frame clones, and not every one. The sample lists 300,000 to 500,000 clones, roughly 90% occurring once. The sample taken for sequencing was PBMCs or T cells enriched from blood (not recorded which). Receptors originate from a woman aged 25 to 45 with acute COVID-19. Each CDR3 is given with its conserved first and last residue. Each record gives: D gene, V gene, clone size, J gene, CDR3 DNA, CDR3 protein. The D gene is left open where the match is weak. Some rows mark clone size as missing; the rest say once, few, many or name a class of expanded clone.

.	TRBV10-3	.	TRBJ1-3	TGTGCCATCAGTATGAACAAAGGCGGGGGAAACACCATATATTTT	CAISMNKGGGNTIYF
TRBD2	TRBV4-1	.	TRBJ2-1	TGCGCCAGCAGCCCCTTTGGGGGGACTAGCGGTTTGGGGGAGCAGTTCTTC	CASSPFGGTSGLGEQFF
.	TRBV24-1	few	TRBJ1-2	TGTGCCACCAGTGACTTGGGGGGGGGCTACACCTTC	CATSDLGGGYTF
TRBD2	TRBV6-5	.	TRBJ2-2	TGTGCCAGCAGTCAGGGACTACAGAACACCGGGGAGCTGTTTTTT	CASSQGLQNTGELFF
TRBD1	TRBV7-3	.	TRBJ2-4	TGTGCCAGCAGCCGGGACAGGCTGAGGGGAAACATTCAGTACTTC	CASSRDRLRGNIQYF
TRBD2	TRBV27	few	TRBJ2-1	TGTGCCAGCATAGCGGGAATTCCGGGACTAGCGAATGAGCAGTTCTTC	CASIAGIPGLANEQFF
.	TRBV5-1	few	TRBJ2-7	TGCGCCAGCAGCTTGGTCAGGGCCTCCTACGAGCAGTACTTC	CASSLVRASYEQYF
.	TRBV4-3	.	TRBJ2-7	TGCGCCAGCAGCAAGGACAGAACCTACGAGCAGTACTTC	CASSKDRTYEQYF
.	TRBV28	.	TRBJ2-7	TGTGCCAGCAGTGAGGGCTATTACGAGCAGTACTTC	CASSEGYYEQYF
.	TRBV5-5	few	TRBJ1-2	TGTGCCAGCAGCTTGAACCCGAAGCCCACGGAGAGAGGTGGCTACACCTTC	CASSLNPKPTERGGYTF
.	TRBV10-3	.	TRBJ1-6	TGTGCCATCAGTGACGGGGATTCACCCCTCCACTTT	CAISDGDSPLHF
.	TRBV10-3	.	TRBJ1-1	TGTGCCATCAGTGAGACGTCAGTGAACACTGAAGCTTTCTTT	CAISETSVNTEAFF
TRBD1	TRBV15	.	TRBJ1-2	TGTGCCACCAGCAGCCTTAAGACGGGACAGGTTAACTATGGCTACACCTTC	CATSSLKTGQVNYGYTF
.	TRBV13	.	TRBJ2-2	TGTGCCAGCAGCTTAGGAGGGGGTGGATACAACGGGGAGCTGTTTTTT	CASSLGGGGYNGELFF
TRBD1	TRBV2	.	TRBJ1-5	TGTGCCAGCAAAGGACAGGCCTCTTACCAGCCCCAGCATTTT	CASKGQASYQPQHF
.	TRBV19	.	TRBJ2-7	TGTGCCGGGGCTCTAACCTACGAGCAGTACTTC	CAGALTYEQYF
TRBD1	TRBV6-1	.	TRBJ2-2	TGTGCCAGCAGTGAAAAAAGAGGGACAGATTACACCGGGGAGCTGTTTTTT	CASSEKRGTDYTGELFF
TRBD1	TRBV19	.	TRBJ2-2	TGTGCCAGTAGTATCTCGGACAGGAGGAAGGGGGCGAACACCGGGGAGCTGTTTTTT	CASSISDRRKGANTGELFF
TRBD1	TRBV5-5	.	TRBJ2-7	TGTGCCAGCAGCTTGGTGGGGACAGGAACCTACGAGCAGTACTTC	CASSLVGTGTYEQYF
.	TRBV21-1	.	TRBJ2-4	TGTGCCAGCAGCAAAGTTAGGGGGAAGAACATTCAGTACTTC	CASSKVRGKNIQYF
.	TRBV29-1	few	TRBJ1-2	TGCAGCGGCTCGGACAGCTATGGCTACACCTTC	CSGSDSYGYTF
TRBD1	TRBV2	.	TRBJ2-5	TGTGCCAGCAGTAGGGACAGGGAAGAGACCCAGTACTTC	CASSRDREETQYF
TRBD1	TRBV30	.	TRBJ1-4	TGTGCCTGGGGTCCCGGGACAGCTGAAAAACTGTTTTTT	CAWGPGTAEKLFF
.	TRBV7-2	.	TRBJ1-3	TGTGCCAGCAGCTTAACCAGGGCCGGAGGAAACACCATATATTTT	CASSLTRAGGNTIYF
TRBD2	TRBV5-1	.	TRBJ2-1	TGCGCCAGCAGCTTGGCCCCCGGGCTAGCGGGGGGGCCTGGATCCTACAATGAGCAGTTCTTC	CASSLAPGLAGGPGSYNEQFF
.	TRBV6-5	.	TRBJ1-1	TGTGCCTCAGGGGCGAACACTGAAGCTTTCTTT	CASGANTEAFF
TRBD1	TRBV25-1	.	TRBJ1-3	TGTGCCAGCAGTGACCTACAGGGGCCCCGCGGAAACACCATATATTTT	CASSDLQGPRGNTIYF
TRBD1	TRBV12-3/TRBV12-4	.	TRBJ1-2	TGTGCCAGCAGCAGACAGGGTTTTGGCTACACCTTC	CASSRQGFGYTF
TRBD2	TRBV10-3	.	TRBJ2-1	TGTGCCATCACCCCCGCCCTCTTGGGAGGAGCGGGGGGAGGCAATGAGCAGTTCTTC	CAITPALLGGAGGGNEQFF
.	TRBV7-9	.	TRBJ1-2	TGTGCCAGCAGCTTAGATTGGAACAAGGGGGGCTACACCTTC	CASSLDWNKGGYTF
.	TRBV6-2/TRBV6-3	.	TRBJ1-5	TGTGCCAGCAGTTTTCCCGGTTTCAATCAGCCCCAGCATTTT	CASSFPGFNQPQHF
.	TRBV27	once	TRBJ2-7	TGTGCCAGCAGTTTATGGGCCGGCTCCTACGAGCAGTACTTC	CASSLWAGSYEQYF
TRBD1	TRBV5-1	few	TRBJ1-2	TGCGCCAGCAGCCCGGACAGGGGGAGAGAGGTCTATGGCTACACCTTC	CASSPDRGREVYGYTF
TRBD1	TRBV4-3	once	TRBJ1-3	TGCGCCAGCAGCCCCGGACAGGGAGCTGGAAACACCATATATTTT	CASSPGQGAGNTIYF
.	TRBV19	.	TRBJ1-1	TGTGCCAGTAGTATAGCGGGCAGGGGTGCTGAAGCTTTCTTT	CASSIAGRGAEAFF
.	TRBV18	.	TRBJ2-7	TGTGCCAGCTCGCTACCGGGGGTCACCTACGAGCAGTACTTC	CASSLPGVTYEQYF
TRBD1	TRBV7-2	.	TRBJ2-7	TGTGCCAGCAGCTTAGTCGGACAGGTCCTAAGTTCCTACGAGCAGTACTTC	CASSLVGQVLSSYEQYF
TRBD1	TRBV7-8	.	TRBJ1-4	TGTGCCAGCAGCTCGGGACAGGGATGGGAAAAACTGTTTTTT	CASSSGQGWEKLFF
TRBD2	TRBV14	.	TRBJ2-7	TGTGCCAGCAGCTCACGGGGGGGACTTCACGAGCAGTACTTC	CASSSRGGLHEQYF
.	TRBV5-4	.	TRBJ2-7	TGTGCCAGCAGCTTGGGAGGGGGACCCTACGAGCAGTACTTC	CASSLGGGPYEQYF
.	TRBV7-2	.	TRBJ2-7	TGTGCCAGCAGCTTATATCTAGCGACCTACGAGCAGTACTTC	CASSLYLATYEQYF
.	TRBV5-1	.	TRBJ2-5	TGCGCCAGCAGCTCGCGGCTCACGAGGGTGGACCAGCTGAAAGAGACCCAGTACTTC	CASSSRLTRVDQLKETQYF
TRBD1	TRBV5-1	.	TRBJ1-6	TGCGCCAGCAGCCAACGGGGACAGGACAATTCGTCACCCCTCCACTTT	CASSQRGQDNSSPLHF
.	TRBV18	.	TRBJ1-1	TGTGCCAGCTCCAACCTAGGCACTGAAGCTTTCTTT	CASSNLGTEAFF
.	TRBV6-5	few	TRBJ1-6	TGTGCCAGCAGTCGGGGGGACCCATTCAATTCACCCCTCCACTTT	CASSRGDPFNSPLHF
TRBD1	TRBV24-1	.	TRBJ2-1	TGTGCCACGGCCGGGACAGTCTACAATGAGCAGTTCTTC	CATAGTVYNEQFF
TRBD1	TRBV19	.	TRBJ1-2	TGTGCCAGTAGTATGGACAGGGCTTCCGGCTACACCTTC	CASSMDRASGYTF
TRBD1	TRBV6-5	.	TRBJ1-4	TGTGCCAGCAGGAGACAGGGGGGTAATGAAAAACTGTTTTTT	CASRRQGGNEKLFF
.	TRBV5-1	.	TRBJ1-1	TGCGCCAGCAGCTTGGATTTGCGGGATACTGAAGCTTTCTTT	CASSLDLRDTEAFF
.	TRBV6-5	.	TRBJ1-6	TGTGCCAGCAGTCCGACCGGGTGGGATAATTCACCCCTCCACTTT	CASSPTGWDNSPLHF
.	TRBV2	.	TRBJ2-3	TGTGCCAGCCGCCCGCTAGCGACTAGCACAGATACGCAGTATTTT	CASRPLATSTDTQYF
.	TRBV28	.	TRBJ2-6	TGTGCCAGCAGTTTAGGGGGGTCTGGGGCCAACGTCCTGACTTTC	CASSLGGSGANVLTF
TRBD1	TRBV18	few	TRBJ2-6	TGTGCCAGCTCAGAATCCGGGACAGGGGGCTGGGCCAACGTCCTGACTTTC	CASSESGTGGWANVLTF
.	TRBV7-3	.	TRBJ1-1	TGTGCCAGCAGCTTAAGGGATGGGGGCCCCACTGAAGCTTTCTTT	CASSLRDGGPTEAFF
TRBD2	TRBV5-1	.	TRBJ2-3	TGCGCCAGCAGCCCCGGACTAGCGGGGGCCACAGATACGCAGTATTTT	CASSPGLAGATDTQYF